What follows are 9 T cell receptor beta chains derived from one specimen sequenced in a study of T cell responses to AZD1222 COVID-19 vaccine. The protocol was immunoSEQ multiplex PCR, while the TCRdb copy is restricted to in-frame clones and leaves out a portion. This sample has 45,000 to 65,000 clones, with about nine tenths found just once. The material was peripheral blood, obtained 28 days after the second AZD1222 dose. The receptors were gathered from an adult who received the AZD1222 COVID-19 vaccine.

This clone was counted a few times. The chain recombines TRBV19 with TRBJ2-3, with TRBD1 matching over 7 bases. The trim removed 3 bases at V and 3 bases at J, leaving 21 bases unmatched. The CDR3 totals 20 residues. From germline, CDR1 is LNHDA and CDR2 SQIVND (reference sequence). The CDR3 loop reads CASSMASPYRQGRGTDTQYF. In DNA, the CDR3 is TGTGCCAGTAGTATGGCGAGCCCATACCGACAGGGAAGGGGAACAGATACGCAGTATTTT.

In nucleotides, the CDR3 is TGTGCCAGCAGGATGGTGATGTTGTCACCCCTCCACTTT. This translates into CASRMVMLSPLHF. The chain employs TRBV6-5 and TRBJ1-6; D is unresolved. This CDR3 comprises 13 residues. V was trimmed by 6 bases and J by 10 bases, leaving 13 bases between them. CDR1 is MNHEY and CDR2 is SVGAGI in the germline V gene.

This clone was picked up one time. The chain recombines TRBV29-1 with TRBJ2-3, with 7 bases identical to TRBD1. Germline CDR1 reads SQVTM; CDR2 reads ANQGSEA. This CDR3 region has 13 residues. V was clipped by 7 bases and J by 1 base; unmatched bases: 5. The CDR3 here is CSGRTGGTDTQYF. DNA for the CDR3: TGCAGCGGGAGGACAGGAGGCACAGATACGCAGTATTTT.

The chain joins TRBV9 to TRBJ1-2; D not resolved. The germline CDR1 and CDR2 sequences are SGDLS and YYNGEE. CDR3 size: 15 residues. V was pared by 0 bases and J by 8 bases, with 17 bases between. The CDR3 spells CASSVEEGGVRGYTF. The CDR3 nucleotides read TGTGCCAGCAGCGTAGAGGAGGGTGGAGTTCGGGGCTACACCTTC.

The J gene is TRBJ2-5, the V gene TRBV12-3 or TRBV12-4, with 7 positions matching TRBD2. The CDR3 sequence is 13 residues long. With V trimmed by 8 bases and J by 5 bases, 8 bases remained unmatched. CDR3 amino acids: CASRTHGGETQYF. Written as DNA, the CDR3 is TGTGCCAGCCGGACTCACGGGGGGGAGACCCAGTACTTC.

The chain recombines TRBV20-1 with TRBJ2-3; no reliable D call. The CDR3 is made up of 11 amino acids. CDR1 and CDR2 (germline): DFQATT, SNEGSKA (reference sequence). CDR3 bases: TGCAGCCGCCAGAGCACAGATACGCAGTATTTT. Translation gives CSRQSTDTQYF.

This rearrangement joins TRBV30 to TRBJ1-1; tentatively, D is TRBD1 (5 bases). CDR1 is GTSNPN and CDR2 is SVGIG in the germline V gene (reference sequence). V was clipped by 5 bases and J by 6 bases, with 13 bases between them. The CDR3 contains 12 residues. The CDR3, as DNA: TGTGCCTGGGCACAGTGGGGCGCTGAAGCTTTCTTT. This translates into CAWAQWGAEAFF.

The chain uses TRBV5-1 and TRBJ1-6; no reliable D call. In germline, CDR1 is SGHRS, CDR2 YFSETQ. The CDR3 is 16 residues long. V dropped 4 bases and J dropped 2 bases, with 13 bases sitting between them. CDR3 region: CASSPAAQTYNSPLHF. The CDR3 DNA is TGCGCCAGCAGCCCAGCTGCCCAAACCTATAATTCACCCCTCCACTTT.

This rearrangement joins TRBV5-8 to TRBJ2-7; TRBD1 aligns across 10 bases. With V trimmed by 4 bases and J by 7 bases, 8 bases remained unmatched. From germline, CDR1 is SGHTS and CDR2 YDEGEE. The CDR3 is 14 amino acids. The CDR3 loop reads CASSRPGQGLEQYF. The DNA for the CDR3 is TGTGCCAGCAGCCGACCGGGACAGGGGTTAGAGCAGTACTTC.